This TCR beta chain was profiled in a study of CD8+ T cells in alopecia areata. This CDR3 has 15 residues. The germline CDR1 and CDR2 sequences are MGHDK and SYGVNS. Trimming took 9 bases from V and 5 from J, leaving 20 bases between them. It was cDNA, reverse transcribed from extracted RNA, that served as the sequencing template. Here immunoSEQ multiplex PCR was the method, and the copy in TCRdb shows in-frame clones only, minus some. Of about 190,000 clones listed, roughly three fifths are singletons. The treatment: oral pan-JAK inhibitor, 5-10 mg twice daily. Source: CD4+ T cells sorted from blood, taken at week 4, from a patient treated with tofacitinib. The V gene is TRBV25-1, the J gene TRBJ2-1, with D possibly matching TRBD1 (5 bases). The TCR originated in a human donor with alopecia areata. CDR3 sequence reads: CARDGPGQYHNEQFF. CDR3 sequence (DNA): TGTGCCAGGGATGGACCAGGACAATACCACAATGAGCAGTTCTTC.